This TCR beta chain was identified in a study of CD8+ T cells in alopecia areata (dated by TCRdb to between 2018 and 2020). Regarding the study in general: The study used high-throughput TCRbeta sequencing to examine T cell clonal expansion in alopecia areata, in both the C3H/HeJ mouse model and human patients. immunoSEQ multiplex PCR using 35 Vbeta forward primers and 13 Jbeta reverse primers was used to amplify TCRbeta CDR3 regions. RNA was extracted with the PAXgene miRNA kit for fixed scalp, the miRNeasy kit for PBMCs, and the RNeasy kit for mouse skin. On the human side, TCRbeta sequencing was run on scalp tissue and on sorted CD4+ and CD8+ peripheral blood T cells from healthy controls and from alopecia areata patients with either patchy or totalis/universalis disease. Clonality in the scalp was compared among normal scalp (n=4), patchy alopecia areata scalp (n=8), and alopecia totalis/universalis scalp (n=8). What the research found in general, with its limitations: Compared with mice, TCR sequences shared between patients were less clear, possibly partly because of HLA diversity across the patient population. Lesional scalp, especially in alopecia totalis/universalis, showed higher clonality and more expanded CD8+ clones than normal scalp, suggesting antigenic drive. Resident alphabeta T cells in normal human skin are also sequenced, complicating scalp TCR repertoire analysis, unlike mouse skin dominated by gammadelta T cells.

Receptor amplification or capture employed the immunoSEQ multiplex PCR assay. RNA was extracted from all samples and reverse transcribed into cDNA, which served as template for TCR sequencing. SuperScript III was used for first-strand cDNA synthesis, primed with a 2:1 mix of oligo-dT and random hexamers. Amplification bias was assessed with a synthetic immune receptor repertoire, and residual bias was removed computationally. The study's processing was this. Raw reads were preprocessed for error removal, and CDR3 was defined according to IMGT conventions as running from the conserved cysteine to phenylalanine. Clonality was computed as 1 minus the Shannon entropy, with the entropy normalized by log2 of the number of productive unique TCRs. CD4 or CD8 identity of scalp clones was inferred by cross-referencing scalp TCRbeta sequences with sorted blood CD4 and CD8 repertoires. Sourced from immuneACCESS, this table was stored by TCRdb with only in-frame sequences that have V and J called. A share of the clones is absent; for the studies checked, an unresolved V gene accounts for under half, and the remainder has no known explanation. The DNA was the basis for D and trimming; V, J and clone size are from that table. The sample table holds some 200,000 clones, of which just over 55% were seen once. Roughly 5.3% of the sample comes from the top ten.

After PBMCs were isolated by density centrifugation and stained for CD3, CD4 and CD8, a FACSAria was used to sort CD4+ and CD8+ T cells. Scalp biopsies and blood samples were obtained from unaffected controls. The CDR3 goes from the cysteine to the phenylalanine over 14 residues. Just CDR3 DNA is preserved here, 42 bases in frame from base 1. According to the germline V gene (reference sequence), CDR1 reads MNHEY and CDR2 reads SMNVEV. V loses 6 bases, J loses 6 bases, and the germline ends lie 16 bases apart. This clone has more than one count but fewer than ten. This clone's antigen is unknown. It has no much larger one-base neighbor in the sample; base qualities were not kept.

The origin of this receptor is a human donor in good health. The sample consisted of CD8+ T cells sorted from blood. The rearrangement joined TRBV27 to TRBJ2-3, with the D gene not clear enough to name. The DNA reads as follows: TGTGCCAGCAGCCCTTCTCCCTCTAGGGATACGCAGTATTTT. It translates as CASSPSPSRDTQYF.